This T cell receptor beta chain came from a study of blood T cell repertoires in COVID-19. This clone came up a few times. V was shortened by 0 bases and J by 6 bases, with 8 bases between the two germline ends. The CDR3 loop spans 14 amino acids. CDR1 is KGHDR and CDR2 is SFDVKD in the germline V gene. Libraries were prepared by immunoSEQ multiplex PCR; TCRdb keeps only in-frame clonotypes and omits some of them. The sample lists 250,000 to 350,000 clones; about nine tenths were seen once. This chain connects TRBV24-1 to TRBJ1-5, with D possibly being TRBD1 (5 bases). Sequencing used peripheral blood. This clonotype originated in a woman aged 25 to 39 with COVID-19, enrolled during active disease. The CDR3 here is CATSDLLRVQPQHF. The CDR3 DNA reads TGTGCCACCAGTGATTTGCTCAGGGTTCAGCCCCAGCATTTT.